This TCR beta chain was sequenced in a study of shared clonotypes between healthy human individuals. Study results and caveats: Rarefaction showed that sequencing of sorted subsets was incomplete (despite large depth). Several donors showed sharing of approximately 4.7% of naive CD4 clonotypes.

Using 200 ng DNA, roughly 33,000 T cell genomes, the sorted-subset replicate PCRs were run. Clones were read by immunoSEQ multiplex PCR, and TCRdb kept only the in-frame ones, dropping some. Here the sample spans about 1.1 million clones, 77% being singletons. Germline loops: CDR1 MNHEY, CDR2 SMNVEV (reference sequence). The V end lost 9 bases, the J end lost 2 bases, and 7 bases lay between the germline ends. CDR3 length equals 11 residues. The sample holds a few counts of this clone. Its antigen remains unknown. Splitting the CD4+ cells yielded a CD45RA+ naive subset and a CD45RA-negative memory subset.

The source is a man aged 18-30 years in good health. Some clones in this sample may be carry-over from other donors' samples. Sequencing input: memory CD4+ T cells from PBMCs. Subset given: CD45RA-negative fraction. This chain connects TRBV27 to TRBJ2-5, with a possible D match to TRBD1 (6 bases). This chain's CDR3 is CASGQQETQYF. The CDR3 nucleotides read TGTGCCAGTGGACAGCAAGAGACCCAGTACTTC.